This passage covers 24 T cell receptor beta chains from one sample sequenced in a study of blood T cells in healthy people across ages. The use of a sample-barcoded 5' primer and a J-beta primer mix characterized a second PCR of 7 to 11 cycles. TCRdb called the 5' RACE reads again in MiXCR, with one record for every CDR3 protein. The sample holds more than 1 million distinct CDR3 sequences, 45% seen once. Sequencing was carried out using blood. These receptors came from a woman aged 60-75 years in good health.

V is TRBV27 and J is TRBJ2-3; D unresolved. Per the germline V gene, CDR1 is MNHEY and CDR2 is SMNVEV (reference sequence). The CDR3 loop spans 14 amino acids. Deletions cut 2 bases from V and 6 bases from J, with 12 bases between. The CDR3 here is CASSLGRKGDTQYF. The CDR3 bases are TGTGCCAGCAGTTTAGGCAGGAAAGGGGATACGCAGTATTTT.

This clonotype was counted a few times. The chain has TRBV20-1 and TRBJ2-5, with D perhaps TRBD1 (6 bases). Germline CDR1 reads DFQATT; CDR2 reads SNEGSKA (reference sequence). V was cut by 2 bases and J by 4 bases, with 17 bases left in between. CDR3 length equals 15 residues. The CDR3 region is CSARQGTLLLETQYF. Written as DNA, the CDR3 is TGCAGTGCTAGACAGGGGACCCTTCTACTAGAGACCCAGTACTTC.

The chain employs TRBV6-5 and TRBJ1-2, with D perhaps matching TRBD1 (5 bases). Germline-derived CDR1 and CDR2 are MNHEY and SVGAGI. V lost 5 bases and J lost 5, with 12 bases in between. The CDR3 extends over 13 amino acids. The CDR3 loop is CASSRGLEYGYTF. As DNA, the CDR3 is TGTGCCAGCAGTCGGGGACTGGAGTATGGCTACACCTTC.

A remark on this clonotype: The junction departs from germline at one end; a sequencing error may be responsible. The CDR3 DNA reads as TGCAGTGCTAGGACTAGCGGGAGAATCCTCCTAGGCGAGCAATACTTC. Translating it yields CSARTSGRILLGEQYF. This chain joins TRBV20-1 and TRBJ2-7; TRBD2 agrees at 12 bases. Germline CDR1 reads DFQATT; CDR2 reads SNEGSKA (reference sequence). There are 16 residues in the CDR3.

In its sample, this clonotype was seen many times. V usage is TRBV29-1 and J usage is TRBJ2-5, with a tentative D call TRBD1 (6 bases). The V end lost 5 bases, the J end lost 5 bases, and 15 bases lay between the germline ends. The CDR3 covers 13 residues. Germline CDR1 is SQVTM and CDR2 is ANQGSEA. The CDR3 loop is CSVRVGAGETQYF. The DNA for the CDR3 is TGCAGCGTTCGGGTGGGGGCTGGGGAGACCCAGTACTTC.

V usage is TRBV12-3 or TRBV12-4 and J usage is TRBJ2-3, with no clear D. The ends were cut back, 3 bases at V and 6 bases at J, with 10 bases in the middle. CDR3 length equals 13 residues. The CDR3 nucleotides are TGTGCCAGCAGTTTTCCTGGAAAGGATACGCAGTATTTT. It specifies CASSFPGKDTQYF.

This clonotype was found once. The junction differs from germline at one of its ends, possibly a read error. The chain links TRBV7-2 to TRBJ2-3, with 9 bases identical to TRBD1. Germline assignment: CDR1 SGHTA and CDR2 FQGNSA. This CDR3 contains 15 residues. The CDR3 region is CASSLTGQGTGTQYF. In nucleotides, the CDR3 is TGTGCCAGCAGCTTAACGGGACAGGGAACAGGTACGCAGTATTTT. Using reference TRBV7-2 and TRBJ2-3 for the parts outside the CDR3, the full variable domain is GAGVSQSPSNKVTEKGKDVELRCDPISGHTALYWYRQSLGQGLEFLIYFQGNSAPDKSGLPSDRFSAERTGGSVSTLTIQRTQQEDSAVYLCASSLTGQGTGTQYFGPGTRLTVL.

Many counts were recorded for this clonotype. The chain has TRBV28 and TRBJ1-6; 11 bases fit TRBD1. CDR3 size: 15 residues. Per the germline V gene, CDR1 is MDHEN and CDR2 is SYDVKM. Unmatched junction bases numbered 8, after V lost 7 bases and J lost 9 bases. The CDR3 DNA follows: TGTGCCAGCACCCTCCTGGGGACAGGGGGTTCACCCCTCCACTTT. Its protein is CASTLLGTGGSPLHF.

A word on this clonotype: A much larger clone differs by one base, so this may be a read error. The gene calls are TRBV12-3 or TRBV12-4 and TRBJ2-3; perhaps TRBD2 as D (5 bases). The CDR3 consists of 12 residues. The CDR3 protein is CTSSLSAGTQYF. Written as DNA, the CDR3 is TGTACCAGCAGTTTATCGGCGGGTACGCAGTATTTT.

V usage is TRBV20-1 and J usage is TRBJ2-4, with TRBD2 identical over 10 bases. The J call may be faulty, since TRBJ2-5 better matches the DNA end. CDR3 length: 14 residues. The V gene's germline CDR1 is DFQATT and CDR2 SNEGSKA (reference sequence). The CDR3 region has the DNA TGCAGTGCTAGTCTACTAGCGGGGCAAGAGACCCAGTACTTC. Its protein product is CSASLLAGQETQYF.

The CDR3: CSARDPQKPNYGYTF. The CDR3 coding sequence is TGCAGTGCTAGAGATCCCCAAAAACCCAACTATGGCTACACCTTC. J is TRBJ1-2 and V is TRBV20-1; D call uncertain. The V and J ends lost 0 bases and 2 bases respectively, with 13 bases between them. The CDR3 contains 15 residues. Germline loops: CDR1 DFQATT, CDR2 SNEGSKA (reference sequence).

DNA for the CDR3: TGTGCCTGCCGCGCGGGAAGGGGAACCTACGAGCAGTACTTC. Its protein product is CACRAGRGTYEQYF. This chain uses TRBV6-1 with TRBJ2-5; the D gene is possibly TRBD2 (6 bases). The closer fit of TRBJ2-7 to the DNA end suggests the J call may be wrong. The length of the CDR3 is 14 residues. CDR1 and CDR2 from the germline V gene are MNHNS and SASEGT.

This clonotype has more than one count but fewer than ten. The chain employs TRBV10-2 and TRBJ1-4; no clear D gene. The germline gives CDR1 WSHSY, CDR2 SAAADI. CDR3 size: 17 residues. Trimming cost V 7 bases and J 5 bases, with 23 bases left between them. CDR3 in amino acids: CASKGSPPAEQNEKLFF. The CDR3 region has the DNA TGCGCCAGCAAGGGATCCCCTCCAGCCGAACAAAATGAAAAACTGTTTTTT.

V gene TRBV20-1 combines with J gene TRBJ2-1, with 10 nucleotides matching TRBD2. Germline CDR1 reads DFQATT; CDR2 reads SNEGSKA (reference sequence). The V and J ends lost 1 base and 4 bases, in that order; junction bases with no gene match: 10. The CDR3 consists of 17 residues. Here the CDR3 DNA reads TGCAGTGCTAGAGGGGGCACTAGCGGGACTAGATACAATGAGCAGTTCTTC. Protein: CSARGGTSGTRYNEQFF.

The V call is TRBV29-1, the J call TRBJ2-6, with D unresolved. There are 12 residues in the CDR3. The germline CDR1 and CDR2 sequences are SQVTM and ANQGSEA. V lost 4 bases and J lost 2, with 3 bases in between. CDR3 loop: CSVVTGANVLTF. The CDR3 DNA sequence: TGCAGCGTTGTGACTGGGGCCAACGTCCTGACTTTC.

The table lists this clonotype with a few counts. The V call is TRBV7-9, the J call TRBJ2-3; D tentatively reads TRBD1 or TRBD2 (6 bases each). Per the germline V gene, CDR1 is SEHNR and CDR2 is FQNEAQ (reference sequence). The germline V and J ends were trimmed by 1 base and 1 base, with 9 bases remaining between them. This CDR3 is 15 amino acids long. CDR3 nucleotides: TGTGCCAGCAGCTTAGACAGGGAGGGCACAGATACGCAGTATTTT. This codes for CASSLDREGTDTQYF.

The J gene is TRBJ2-7, the V gene TRBV7-2; D perhaps matches TRBD2 (5 bases). With the DNA end fitting TRBJ2-5 better, the J assignment may be wrong. The CDR3 totals 15 residues. From germline, CDR1 is SGHTA and CDR2 FQGNSA. Here the CDR3 reads CASSLAARRGETQYF. The CDR3 DNA sequence: TGTGCCAGCAGCTTAGCGGCTAGGAGAGGGGAGACCCAGTACTTC.

The chain employs TRBV20-1 and TRBJ2-3, with 7 bases fitting TRBD1. The CDR3 loop spans 16 amino acids. The V gene end was trimmed by 0 bases and the J gene end by 1 base; junction bases not matched to a gene: 7. From germline, CDR1 is DFQATT and CDR2 SNEGSKA (reference sequence). The CDR3 loop is CSARDGQGVGTDTQYF. CDR3 DNA sequence: TGCAGTGCTAGAGATGGTCAGGGGGTAGGCACAGATACGCAGTATTTT.

The chain employs TRBV20-1 and TRBJ1-6; D not certain. There are 15 residues in the CDR3. The germline CDR1 and CDR2 sequences are DFQATT and SNEGSKA (reference sequence). V lost 5 bases and J lost 9, with 20 bases in between. CDR3 sequence: CSASRTRSRSSPLHF. The CDR3 DNA is TGCAGTGCTTCTCGGACTCGTTCCAGGAGTTCACCCCTCCACTTT.

This clonotype was found a few times. The gene calls are TRBV20-1 and TRBJ1-5; D not resolved. The CDR3 length is 15 residues. Between the trimmed V and J ends, which lost 1 base and 0 bases, there was a span of 10 bases. CDR1 and CDR2 from the germline V gene are DFQATT and SNEGSKA (reference sequence). The CDR3 DNA reads as TGCAGTGCTAGAGTAGGCGGATATAGCAATCAGCCCCAGCATTTT. Protein product: CSARVGGYSNQPQHF.

This clonotype has a handful of counts. This chain uses TRBV5-5 with TRBJ2-4; D is undetermined. The germline V and J ends were trimmed by 2 bases and 7 bases, with 13 bases remaining between them. CDR1 SGHKS and CDR2 YYEKEE come from the germline V gene (reference sequence). CDR3 length equals 14 residues. The CDR3 loop is CASSFDFRANIQYF. Here the CDR3 DNA reads TGTGCCAGCAGCTTCGACTTCCGGGCTAACATTCAGTACTTC.

In this sample, this clonotype turned up a few times. The chain joins TRBV12-3 or TRBV12-4 to TRBJ1-2; tentative D call: TRBD1 (6 bases). This CDR3 has 12 amino acids. The V gene lost 10 bases and the J gene lost 2 bases, with 11 bases spanning the gap. The chain's CDR3 is CATSTGNYGYTF. In DNA form, the CDR3 reads TGTGCCACCTCTACAGGGAACTATGGCTACACCTTC.

V gene TRBV29-1 combines with J gene TRBJ2-1, with 7 bases that match TRBD2. The CDR3 consists of 17 residues. Germline V gene lookup returns CDR1 SQVTM and CDR2 ANQGSEA. Germline trimming cut 3 bases from V and 2 bases from J; bases unmatched to any gene: 13. CDR3 DNA: TGCAGCGTTGATGGTGTATTAGGGCTAGCGGCCTACAATGAGCAGTTCTTC. Residues: CSVDGVLGLAAYNEQFF.

This clonotype was detected a few times. V is TRBV2 and J is TRBJ2-5; no clear D. V was shortened by 6 bases and J by 2 bases, with 10 bases between the two germline ends. The CDR3 runs 13 residues. In germline, CDR1 is SNHLY, CDR2 FYNNEI. The CDR3 DNA reads as TGTGCCAGCAGACCCGGTTTACAAGAGACCCAGTACTTC. It encodes CASRPGLQETQYF.